The 5 T cell receptor beta chains presented below share a single source sample, sequenced in a study of ipilimumab plus nivolumab after autologous stem cell transplantation. Measured with immunoSEQ multiplex PCR; TCRdb has only the in-frame clones, and not every one. The table has fewer than 30,000 clones, more than 70% seen once. The sequences come from PBMCs, collected in a trial of ipilimumab plus nivolumab as post-transplant consolidation. The receptors shown here come from a male donor with diffuse large B-cell lymphoma.

The chain recombines TRBV6-5 with TRBJ2-3; possibly TRBD1 for D (7 bases). Germline assignment: CDR1 MNHEY and CDR2 SVGAGI. The CDR3 has 16 residues. V gave up 2 bases and J gave up 3 bases, with 15 bases separating them. The CDR3 nucleotides read TGTGCCAGCAGTTACAATCAGGGGGGTAGGACAGATACGCAGTATTTT. Translated, it gives CASSYNQGGRTDTQYF.

This chain uses TRBV18 with TRBJ1-4; no reliable D call. The CDR3 is 15 residues long. The germline gives CDR1 KGHSH, CDR2 LQKENI. V dropped 4 bases and J dropped 1 base, with 10 bases sitting between them. DNA for the CDR3: TGTGCCAGCTCACAATCGGTAGGAACTAATGAAAAACTGTTTTTT. This encodes CASSQSVGTNEKLFF.

V and J are TRBV2 and TRBJ2-2; TRBD1 matches at 9 bases. CDR1 is SNHLY, CDR2 FYNNEI, per germline. Unmatched junction bases numbered 13, after V lost 8 bases and J lost 15 bases. CDR3 length equals 13 residues. The CDR3 DNA reads TGTGCCAGCTGGGACAGGGCCTCTCTCGGGGTGTTTTTT. As protein: CASWDRASLGVFF. The full variable domain, its missing parts supplied by reference TRBV2 and TRBJ2-2, is EPEVTQTPSHQVTQMGQEVILRCVPISNHLYFYWYRQILGQKVEFLVSFYNNEISEKSEIFDDQFSVERPDGSNFTLKIRSTKLEDSAMYFCASWDRASLGVFFGEGSRLTVL.

The chain employs TRBV29-1 and TRBJ2-7; 9 bases map to TRBD1. Germline CDR1 reads SQVTM; CDR2 reads ANQGSEA. This CDR3 has 12 residues. J was trimmed by 3 bases and V by 7 bases; bases with no gene match: 4. The CDR3 here is CSGGQGIYEQYF. In nucleotides, the CDR3 is TGCAGCGGTGGACAGGGGATCTACGAGCAGTACTTC.

The J gene is TRBJ2-5, the V gene TRBV18, with D unresolved. V dropped 3 bases and J dropped 8 bases, with 13 bases sitting between them. This CDR3 contains 13 residues. Germline CDR1 is KGHSH and CDR2 is LQKENI. This chain's CDR3 is CASSPNSEDTQYF. The CDR3 nucleotides read TGTGCCAGCTCACCTAACTCCGAGGACACCCAGTACTTC. The whole variable domain, remainder taken from reference TRBV18 and TRBJ2-5, is NAGVMQNPRHLVRRRGQEARLRCSPMKGHSHVYWYRQLPEEGLKFMVYLQKENIIDESGMPKERFSAEFPKEGPSILRIQQVVRGDSAAYFCASSPNSEDTQYFGPGTRLLVL.